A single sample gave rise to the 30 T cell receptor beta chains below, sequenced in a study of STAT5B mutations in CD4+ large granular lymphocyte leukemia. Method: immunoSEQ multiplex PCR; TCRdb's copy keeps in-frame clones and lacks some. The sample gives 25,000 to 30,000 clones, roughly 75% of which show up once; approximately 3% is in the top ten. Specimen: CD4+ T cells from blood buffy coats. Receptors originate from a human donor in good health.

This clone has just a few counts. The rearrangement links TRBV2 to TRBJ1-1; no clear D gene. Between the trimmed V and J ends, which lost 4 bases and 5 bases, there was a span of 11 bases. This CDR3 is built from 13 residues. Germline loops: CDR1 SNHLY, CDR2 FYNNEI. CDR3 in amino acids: CASSVSGDTEAFF. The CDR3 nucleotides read TGTGCCAGCAGTGTTTCTGGGGATACTGAAGCTTTCTTT.

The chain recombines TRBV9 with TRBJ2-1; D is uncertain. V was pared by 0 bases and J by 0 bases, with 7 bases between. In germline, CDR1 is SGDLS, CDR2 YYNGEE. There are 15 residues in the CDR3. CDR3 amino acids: CASSVGQNSYNEQFF. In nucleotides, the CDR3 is TGTGCCAGCAGCGTAGGGCAAAACTCCTACAATGAGCAGTTCTTC.

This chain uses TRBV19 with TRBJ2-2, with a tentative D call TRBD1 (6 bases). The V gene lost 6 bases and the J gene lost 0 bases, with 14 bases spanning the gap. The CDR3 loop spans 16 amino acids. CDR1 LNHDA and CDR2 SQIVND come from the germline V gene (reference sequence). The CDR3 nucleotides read TGTGCCAGTAGGAACGGACAGACGACGAACACCGGGGAGCTGTTTTTT. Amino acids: CASRNGQTTNTGELFF.

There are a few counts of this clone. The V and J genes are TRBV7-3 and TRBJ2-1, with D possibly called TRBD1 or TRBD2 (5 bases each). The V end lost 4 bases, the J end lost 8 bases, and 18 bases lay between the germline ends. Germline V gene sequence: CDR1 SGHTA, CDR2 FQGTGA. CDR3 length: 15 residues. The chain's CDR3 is CASSSSGTASDEQFF. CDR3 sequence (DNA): TGTGCCAGCAGCTCCTCCGGGACGGCATCTGATGAGCAGTTCTTC.

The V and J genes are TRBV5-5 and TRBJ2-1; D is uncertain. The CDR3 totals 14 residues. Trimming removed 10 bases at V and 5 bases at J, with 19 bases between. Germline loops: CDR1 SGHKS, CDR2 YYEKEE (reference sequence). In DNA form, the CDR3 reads TGTGCCGGCGCCTTATTACCCTTCAACAATGAGCAGTTCTTC. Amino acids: CAGALLPFNNEQFF.

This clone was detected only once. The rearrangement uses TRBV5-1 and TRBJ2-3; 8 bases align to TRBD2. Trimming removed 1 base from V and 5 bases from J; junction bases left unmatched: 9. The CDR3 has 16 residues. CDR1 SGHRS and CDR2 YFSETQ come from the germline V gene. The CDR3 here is CASSLSTGGPLDTQYF. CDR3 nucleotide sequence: TGCGCCAGCAGCTTGAGTACGGGAGGGCCTTTAGATACGCAGTATTTT.

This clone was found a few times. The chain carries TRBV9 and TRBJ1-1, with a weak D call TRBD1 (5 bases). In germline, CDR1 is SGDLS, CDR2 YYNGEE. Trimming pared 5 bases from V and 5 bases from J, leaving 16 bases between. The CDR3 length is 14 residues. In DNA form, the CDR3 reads TGTGCCAGCAGGGGGGGGTGGCCTGGGACTGAAGCTTTCTTT. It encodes CASRGGWPGTEAFF. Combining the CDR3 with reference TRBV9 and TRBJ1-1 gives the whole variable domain DSGVTQTPKHLITATGQRVTLRCSPRSGDLSVYWYQQSLDQGLQFLIQYYNGEERAKGNILERFSAQQFPDLHSELNLSSLELGDSALYFCASRGGWPGTEAFFGQGTRLTVV.

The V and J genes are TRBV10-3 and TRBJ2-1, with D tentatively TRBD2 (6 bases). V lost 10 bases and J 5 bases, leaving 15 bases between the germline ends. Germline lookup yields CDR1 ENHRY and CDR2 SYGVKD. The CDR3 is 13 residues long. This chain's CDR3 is CATRVWRDNEQFF. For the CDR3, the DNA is TGTGCCACCCGGGTCTGGAGGGACAATGAGCAGTTCTTC.

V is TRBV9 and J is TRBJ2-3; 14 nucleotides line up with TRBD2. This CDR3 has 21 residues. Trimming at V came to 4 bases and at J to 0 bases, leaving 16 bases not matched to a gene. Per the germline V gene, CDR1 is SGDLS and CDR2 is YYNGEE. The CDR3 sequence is CASSPQIGLAGGSTSTDTQYF. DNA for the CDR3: TGTGCCAGCAGCCCCCAGATCGGACTAGCGGGAGGAAGCACTAGCACAGATACGCAGTATTTT.

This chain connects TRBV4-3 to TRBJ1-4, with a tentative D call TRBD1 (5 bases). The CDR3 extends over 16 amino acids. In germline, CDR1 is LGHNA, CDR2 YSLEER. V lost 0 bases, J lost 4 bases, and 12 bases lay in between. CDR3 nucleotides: TGCGCCAGCAGCCAAGATTCGCGGGGGTTTAATGAAAAACTGTTTTTT. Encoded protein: CASSQDSRGFNEKLFF.

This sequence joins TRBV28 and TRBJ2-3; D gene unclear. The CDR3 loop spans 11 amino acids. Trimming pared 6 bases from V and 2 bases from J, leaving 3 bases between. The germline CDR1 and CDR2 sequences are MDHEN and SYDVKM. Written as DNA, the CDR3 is TGTGCCAGCAGGTACACAGATACGCAGTATTTT. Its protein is CASRYTDTQYF. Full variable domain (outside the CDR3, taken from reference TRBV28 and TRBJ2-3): DVKVTQSSRYLVKRTGEKVFLECVQDMDHENMFWYRQDPGLGLRLIYFSYDVKMKEKGDIPEGYSVSREKKERFSLILESASTNQTSMYLCASRYTDTQYFGPGTRLTVL.

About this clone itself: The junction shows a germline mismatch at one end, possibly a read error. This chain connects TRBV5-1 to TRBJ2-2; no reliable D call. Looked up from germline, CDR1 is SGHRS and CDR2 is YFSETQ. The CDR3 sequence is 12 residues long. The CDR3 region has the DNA TGCGCCAGCAGCTTTAACAGCGGGGAGCTGTTTTTT. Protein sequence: CASSFNSGELFF.

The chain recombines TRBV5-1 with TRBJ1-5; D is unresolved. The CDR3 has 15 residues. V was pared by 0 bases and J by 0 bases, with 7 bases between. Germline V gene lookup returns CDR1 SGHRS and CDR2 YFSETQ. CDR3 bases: TGCGCCAGCAGCTTGGGTATGAATAGCAATCAGCCCCAGCATTTT. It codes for CASSLGMNSNQPQHF.

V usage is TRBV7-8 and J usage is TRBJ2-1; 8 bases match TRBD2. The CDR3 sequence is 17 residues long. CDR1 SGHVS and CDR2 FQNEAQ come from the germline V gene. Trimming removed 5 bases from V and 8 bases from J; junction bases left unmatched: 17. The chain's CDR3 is CASSPGFGTRGRDEQFF. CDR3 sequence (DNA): TGTGCCAGCAGCCCAGGATTCGGGACTAGGGGTCGGGATGAGCAGTTCTTC. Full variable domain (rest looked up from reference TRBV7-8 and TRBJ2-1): GAGVSQSPRYKVAKRGQDVALRCDPISGHVSLFWYQQALGQGPEFLTYFQNEAQLDKSGLPSDRFFAERPEGSVSTLKIQRTQQEDSAVYLCASSPGFGTRGRDEQFFGPGTRLTVL.

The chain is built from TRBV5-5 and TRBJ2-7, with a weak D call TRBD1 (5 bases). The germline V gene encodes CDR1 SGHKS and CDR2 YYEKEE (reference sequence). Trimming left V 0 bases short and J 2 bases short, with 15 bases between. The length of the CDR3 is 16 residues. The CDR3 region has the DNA TGTGCCAGCAGCTTGGCAGCCCGACAGCGAACCTACGAGCAGTACTTC. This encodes CASSLAARQRTYEQYF.

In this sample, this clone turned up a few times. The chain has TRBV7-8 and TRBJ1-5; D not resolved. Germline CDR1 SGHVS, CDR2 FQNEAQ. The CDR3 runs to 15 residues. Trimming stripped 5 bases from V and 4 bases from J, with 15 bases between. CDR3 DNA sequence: TGTGCCAGCAGCCCCACTCAGCTTGGTAATCAGCCCCAGCATTTT. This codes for CASSPTQLGNQPQHF.

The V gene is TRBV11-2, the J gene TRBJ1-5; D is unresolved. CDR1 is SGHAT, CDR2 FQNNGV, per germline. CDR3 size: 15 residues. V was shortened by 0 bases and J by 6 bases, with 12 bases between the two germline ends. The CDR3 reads CASSLDSGGLQPQHF. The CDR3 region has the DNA TGTGCCAGCAGCTTAGATTCGGGAGGGCTTCAGCCCCAGCATTTT.

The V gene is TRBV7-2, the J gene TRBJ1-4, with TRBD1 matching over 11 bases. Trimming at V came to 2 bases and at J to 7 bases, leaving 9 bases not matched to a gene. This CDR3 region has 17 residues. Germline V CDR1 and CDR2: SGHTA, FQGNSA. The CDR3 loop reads CASSLTGTGGIFEKLFF. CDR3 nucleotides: TGTGCCAGCAGCTTAACCGGGACAGGGGGGATTTTTGAAAAACTGTTTTTT.

The CDR3 coding sequence is TGTGCCAGCAGCGTATCCCCGACTAGCGGGAGCTACGAGCAGTACTTC. Encoded protein: CASSVSPTSGSYEQYF. J is TRBJ2-7 and V is TRBV9, with 12 bases identical to TRBD2. With V trimmed by 1 base and J by 3 bases, 5 bases remained unmatched. Germline V gene sequence: CDR1 SGDLS, CDR2 YYNGEE. This CDR3 has 16 amino acids.

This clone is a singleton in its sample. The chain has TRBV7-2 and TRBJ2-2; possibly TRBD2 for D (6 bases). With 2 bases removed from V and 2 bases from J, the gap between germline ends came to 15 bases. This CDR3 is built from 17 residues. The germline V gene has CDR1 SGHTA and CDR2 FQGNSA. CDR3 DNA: TGTGCCAGCAGCTTATTTAGCGGTTGGGGTAACACCGGGGAGCTGTTTTTT. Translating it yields CASSLFSGWGNTGELFF. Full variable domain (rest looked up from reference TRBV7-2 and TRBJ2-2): GAGVSQSPSNKVTEKGKDVELRCDPISGHTALYWYRQSLGQGLEFLIYFQGNSAPDKSGLPSDRFSAERTGGSVSTLTIQRTQQEDSAVYLCASSLFSGWGNTGELFFGEGSRLTVL.

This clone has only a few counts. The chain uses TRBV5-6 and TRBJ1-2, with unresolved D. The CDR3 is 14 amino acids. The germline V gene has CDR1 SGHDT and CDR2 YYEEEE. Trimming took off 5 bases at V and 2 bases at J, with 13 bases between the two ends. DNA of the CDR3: TGTGCCAGCAGTACAATCTTCTGGAACTATGGCTACACCTTC. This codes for CASSTIFWNYGYTF.

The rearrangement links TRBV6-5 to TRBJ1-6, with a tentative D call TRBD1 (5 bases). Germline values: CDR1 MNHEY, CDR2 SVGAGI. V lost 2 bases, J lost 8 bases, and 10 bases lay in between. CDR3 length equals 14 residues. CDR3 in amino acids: CASSYGGIDSPLHF. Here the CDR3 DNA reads TGTGCCAGCAGTTACGGGGGGATAGATTCACCCCTCCACTTT.

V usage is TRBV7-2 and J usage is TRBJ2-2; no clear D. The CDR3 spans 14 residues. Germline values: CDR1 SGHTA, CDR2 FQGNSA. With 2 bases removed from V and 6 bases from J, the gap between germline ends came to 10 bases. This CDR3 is CASSLPPPAGELFF. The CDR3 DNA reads TGTGCCAGCAGCTTACCACCCCCCGCCGGGGAGCTGTTTTTT.

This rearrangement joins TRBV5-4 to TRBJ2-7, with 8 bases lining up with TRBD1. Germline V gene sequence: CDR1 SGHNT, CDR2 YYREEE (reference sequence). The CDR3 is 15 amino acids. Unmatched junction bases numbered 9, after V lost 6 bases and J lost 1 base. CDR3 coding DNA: TGTGCCAGCAACACTTTCGGGACAGGATCCTACGAGCAGTACTTC. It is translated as CASNTFGTGSYEQYF.

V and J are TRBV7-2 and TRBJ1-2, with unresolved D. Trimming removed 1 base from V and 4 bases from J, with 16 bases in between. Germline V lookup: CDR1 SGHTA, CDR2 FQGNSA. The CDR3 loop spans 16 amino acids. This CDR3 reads CASSLDLGRNPYGYTF. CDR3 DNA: TGTGCCAGCAGCTTAGATTTGGGCAGAAACCCCTATGGCTACACCTTC.

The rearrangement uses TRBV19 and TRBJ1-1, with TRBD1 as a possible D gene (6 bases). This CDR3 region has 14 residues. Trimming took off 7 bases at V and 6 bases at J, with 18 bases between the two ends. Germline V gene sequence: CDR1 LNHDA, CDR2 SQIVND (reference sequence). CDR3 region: CASTILGGAPEAFF. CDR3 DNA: TGTGCCAGTACAATCCTTGGGGGGGCTCCTGAAGCTTTCTTT.

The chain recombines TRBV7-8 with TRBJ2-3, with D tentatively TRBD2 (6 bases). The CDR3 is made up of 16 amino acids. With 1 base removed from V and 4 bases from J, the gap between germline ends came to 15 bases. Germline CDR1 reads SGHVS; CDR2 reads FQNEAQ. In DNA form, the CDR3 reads TGTGCCAGCAGCTTAGTTGGCAGCTCGGGGGCAGATACGCAGTATTTT. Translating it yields CASSLVGSSGADTQYF.

Written as DNA, the CDR3 is TGTGCCATAGGGGTGGAGACCCAGTACTTC. Protein sequence: CAIGVETQYF. The chain employs TRBV10-3 and TRBJ2-5; D may be TRBD1 (5 bases). Germline CDR1 and CDR2: ENHRY and SYGVKD. V was trimmed by 9 bases and J by 5 bases, leaving 7 bases between them. This CDR3 is built from 10 residues.

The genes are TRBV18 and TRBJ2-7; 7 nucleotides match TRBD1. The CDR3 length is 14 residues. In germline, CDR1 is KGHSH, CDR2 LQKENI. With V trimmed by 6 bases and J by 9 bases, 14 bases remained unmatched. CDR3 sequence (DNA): TGTGCCAGCTCCCCCGGGACAGTTAAAGGAGGGCAGTACTTC. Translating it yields CASSPGTVKGGQYF.

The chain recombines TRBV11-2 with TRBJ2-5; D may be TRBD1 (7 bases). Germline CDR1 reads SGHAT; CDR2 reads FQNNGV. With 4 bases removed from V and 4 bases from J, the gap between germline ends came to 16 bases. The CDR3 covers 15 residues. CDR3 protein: CASSSTSGGIETQYF. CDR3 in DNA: TGTGCCAGCAGCTCAACATCAGGGGGGATAGAGACCCAGTACTTC.